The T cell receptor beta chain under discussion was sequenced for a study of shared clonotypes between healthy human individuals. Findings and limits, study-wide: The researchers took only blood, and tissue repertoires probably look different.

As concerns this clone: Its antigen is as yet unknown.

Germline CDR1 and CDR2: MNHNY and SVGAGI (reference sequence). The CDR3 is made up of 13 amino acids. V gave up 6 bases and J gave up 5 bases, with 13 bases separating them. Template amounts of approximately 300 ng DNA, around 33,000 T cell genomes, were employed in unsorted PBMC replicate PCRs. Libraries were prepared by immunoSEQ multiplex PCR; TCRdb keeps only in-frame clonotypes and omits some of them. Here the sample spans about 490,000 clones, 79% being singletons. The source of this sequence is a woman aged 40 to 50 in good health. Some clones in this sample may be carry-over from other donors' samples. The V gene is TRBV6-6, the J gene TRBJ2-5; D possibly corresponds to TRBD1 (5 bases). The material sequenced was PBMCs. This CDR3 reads CASRQDPLETQYF. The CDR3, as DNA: TGTGCCAGCAGACAGGACCCTCTGGAGACCCAGTACTTC.